The clone carrying this TCR beta chain was observed a handful of times. Trimming shortened V by 6 bases and J by 6 bases, and 18 bases separated the two germline ends. From germline, CDR1 is MNHEY and CDR2 SVGEGT. CDR3 length equals 15 residues. The sample comes from a study of T-cell reconstitution after alpha-beta-depleted transplantation in children. The TCRbeta library was prepared with unique molecular identifiers. TCRdb re-called the PCR reads with MiXCR, one entry per CDR3 protein. The profile shows hundreds of thousands of distinct CDR3 sequences, roughly a tenth of them singletons. This sequence originates from a human donor who donated a stem cell graft to a child with acute myeloid leukemia. Sequencing used PBMCs from the stem cell graft donor, obtained from the stem cell graft. The chain combines TRBV6-2 or TRBV6-3 with TRBJ2-1; no clear D. The CDR3 DNA sequence: TGTGCCAGCAGCCGACTTGAGGCCGCTCTCAATGAGCAGTTCTTC. Residues: CASSRLEAALNEQFF.